The 32 T cell receptor beta chains given below trace back to one sample, sequenced in a study of blood T cells in healthy people across ages. Alongside a J-beta primer mix, a sample-barcoded 5' primer served in a second PCR lasting roughly 7 to 11 cycles. TCRdb re-called the 5' RACE reads with MiXCR, one entry per CDR3 protein. The table shows about 1,000,000 distinct CDR3 sequences, with 40% to 50% occurring only once. Sequencing used blood. These TCRs come from a woman in her sixties in good health.

This clonotype was seen only a few times. The V call is TRBV5-6, the J call TRBJ2-7; D gene unclear. The CDR3 has 14 residues. Trimming removed 2 bases at V and 2 bases at J, with 11 bases between. Per the germline V gene, CDR1 is SGHDT and CDR2 is YYEEEE. CDR3 region: CASSLMAQTYEQYF. The CDR3 nucleotides read TGTGCCAGCAGCTTAATGGCACAGACCTACGAGCAGTACTTC.

The rearrangement uses TRBV20-1 and TRBJ2-1; TRBD2 agrees at 10 bases. The CDR3 contains 13 residues. The junction had 3 bases not matched to a gene; V was cut back by 2 bases and J by 8 bases. CDR1 is DFQATT, CDR2 SNEGSKA, per germline (reference sequence). CDR3 in amino acids: CSARPSGSYEQFF. The CDR3 region has the DNA TGCAGTGCTAGACCTAGCGGGAGCTATGAGCAGTTCTTC.

The chain combines TRBV7-3 with TRBJ2-5; no clear D gene. The germline gives CDR1 SGHTA, CDR2 FQGTGA. CDR3 length equals 13 residues. Deletions cut 3 bases from V and 5 bases from J, with 10 bases between. CDR3 loop: CASSFIPAETQYF. The CDR3 nucleotides read TGTGCCAGCAGCTTTATTCCCGCGGAGACCCAGTACTTC.

This clonotype was seen repeatedly, ten times or more. The chain employs TRBV6-5 and TRBJ2-7; D might be TRBD2 (5 bases). Germline V gene data show CDR1 as MNHEY and CDR2 as SVGAGI. V was cut by 5 bases and J by 5 bases, with 10 bases left in between. CDR3 length: 12 residues. For the CDR3, the DNA is TGTGCCAGCAGTAGAGGGTTGGACGAGCAGTACTTC. Its translation is CASSRGLDEQYF.

This clonotype was seen a handful of times. The J gene is TRBJ1-1, the V gene TRBV21-1. TRBV21-1 is a documented pseudogene. The CDR3 runs to 11 residues. The CDR3 DNA follows: TGTGCCAGTGGCCCGTCCACTGAAGCTTTCTTT. Translation: CASGPSTEAFF.

This clonotype came up a few times. V usage is TRBV6-5 and J usage is TRBJ1-2; D not certain. Germline CDR1 reads MNHEY; CDR2 reads SVGAGI. The CDR3 covers 13 residues. Trimming pared 0 bases from V and 6 bases from J, leaving 8 bases between. Written as DNA, the CDR3 is TGTGCCAGCAGTTACTCCGTGAATAATGGCTACACCTTC. Translating it yields CASSYSVNNGYTF.

The V call is TRBV20-1, the J call TRBJ2-1; 10 bases are a match to TRBD1. This CDR3 comprises 17 residues. Germline loops: CDR1 DFQATT, CDR2 SNEGSKA (reference sequence). V lost 4 bases to trimming and J lost 7 bases; unmatched junction nucleotides: 16. The CDR3 spells CSAMAYVRDRGRNEQFF. For the CDR3, the DNA is TGCAGTGCTATGGCCTATGTCCGGGACAGGGGACGAAATGAGCAGTTCTTC.

The chain has TRBV5-5 and TRBJ1-4, with D maybe TRBD1 (5 bases). CDR1 and CDR2 (germline): SGHKS, YYEKEE (reference sequence). Trimming took 4 bases from V and 5 from J, leaving 12 bases between them. The CDR3 is 14 residues long. The CDR3 region is CASSTGTLNEKLFF. CDR3 DNA sequence: TGTGCCAGCAGCACCGGGACGTTGAATGAAAAACTGTTTTTT.

This clonotype was recorded once. The chain recombines TRBV2 with TRBJ2-1; possible D gene TRBD2, 7 bases. Near its end, the DNA agrees better with TRBJ2-7, so the J call may be wrong. The CDR3 runs to 15 residues. From germline, CDR1 is SNHLY and CDR2 FYNNEI. The CDR3 DNA sequence: TGTGCCAGTCAGAAGCGGGACACCTCCTACAATGAGCAGTACTTC. Translated, it gives CASQKRDTSYNEQYF.

The rearrangement uses TRBV7-2 and TRBJ2-3; tentatively, D is TRBD2 (6 bases). CDR1 SGHTA and CDR2 FQGNSA come from the germline V gene. V was clipped by 4 bases and J by 5 bases, with 16 bases between them. This CDR3 has 15 amino acids. CDR3 loop: CASSSFREWVDTQYF. The CDR3 DNA is TGTGCCAGCAGCTCATTCCGGGAGTGGGTAGATACGCAGTATTTT. Supplemented by reference TRBV7-2 and TRBJ2-3, the full variable domain reads GAGVSQSPSNKVTEKGKDVELRCDPISGHTALYWYRQSLGQGLEFLIYFQGNSAPDKSGLPSDRFSAERTGGSVSTLTIQRTQQEDSAVYLCASSSFREWVDTQYFGPGTRLTVL.

The CDR3 DNA follows: TGTGCCACCAGTGAAGGGGGCGTGAACACTGAAGCTTTCTTT. This sequence encodes CATSEGGVNTEAFF. The chain is built from TRBV24-1 and TRBJ1-1, with 7 bases that match TRBD1. CDR1 is KGHDR and CDR2 is SFDVKD in the germline V gene. The CDR3 covers 14 residues. The V and J ends lost 4 bases and 0 bases, in that order; junction bases with no gene match: 1.

This clonotype was detected only once. The chain couples TRBV30 to TRBJ2-4; TRBD1 might be the D (6 bases). V dropped 5 bases and J dropped 0 bases, with 11 bases sitting between them. The germline gives CDR1 GTSNPN, CDR2 SVGIG (reference sequence). CDR3 length equals 14 residues. CDR3 DNA sequence: TGTGCCTGGGGACAGCCATTAGCCAAAAACATTCAGTACTTC. It codes for CAWGQPLAKNIQYF. Together with reference TRBV30 and TRBJ2-4, the CDR3 gives the full variable domain: SQTIHQWPATLVQPVGSPLSLECTVEGTSNPNLYWYRQAAGRGLQLLFYSVGIGQISSEVPQNLSASRPQDRQFILSSKKLLLSDSGFYLCAWGQPLAKNIQYFGAGTRLSVL.

This sequence joins TRBV25-1 and TRBJ2-7; TRBD1 matches 10 bases. V was pared by 1 base and J by 6 bases, with 6 bases of the junction left unmatched. This CDR3 contains 15 residues. The germline V gene has CDR1 MGHDK and CDR2 SYGVNS. The CDR3, as DNA: TGTGCCAGCAGTGAATCCGACAGGGGGCATCGCGAGCAGTACTTC. Translated: CASSESDRGHREQYF.

V gene TRBV20-1 combines with J gene TRBJ2-1, with 7 bases that match TRBD2. This CDR3 region has 14 residues. J lost 8 bases, V lost 3 bases, and 10 bases had no gene match. Germline V gene data show CDR1 as DFQATT and CDR2 as SNEGSKA (reference sequence). The CDR3 spells CSARVAGEIHEQFF. The CDR3 region has the DNA TGCAGTGCTAGGGTGGCGGGAGAGATTCATGAGCAGTTCTTC.

This clonotype appeared many times. The genes are TRBV21-1 and TRBJ2-7; TRBD1 was called by the table and not checked on the DNA. TRBV21-1 represents a pseudogene. This CDR3 has 12 amino acids. The CDR3 loop is CASSNTVLEQYF. CDR3 DNA sequence: TGTGCCAGCAGCAACACTGTCTTGGAGCAGTACTTC.

The CDR3 loop is CASSHRDRVREQYF. The CDR3 DNA reads as TGTGCCAGCAGCCACCGGGACAGGGTGCGCGAGCAGTACTTC. J is TRBJ2-5 and V is TRBV7-9; 9 bases align to TRBD1. The DNA matches TRBJ2-7 better at its end, which makes the J call doubtful. The germline V gene has CDR1 SEHNR and CDR2 FQNEAQ (reference sequence). The CDR3 covers 14 residues.

The rearrangement uses TRBV7-9 and TRBJ2-2, with D perhaps TRBD2 (5 bases). Germline values: CDR1 SEHNR, CDR2 FQNEAQ (reference sequence). This CDR3 is built from 15 residues. Between the trimmed V and J ends, which lost 2 bases and 3 bases, there was a span of 10 bases. The CDR3 loop is CASSLSGLYTGELFF. The CDR3 region has the DNA TGTGCCAGCAGCTTATCGGGATTGTACACCGGGGAGCTGTTTTTT.

This clonotype was seen just once. At one boundary the junction diverges from the germline segment, which might be a read error. V usage is TRBV29-1 and J usage is TRBJ1-1, with D possibly matching TRBD1 (6 bases). Germline V gene data show CDR1 as SQVTM and CDR2 as ANQGSEA. This CDR3 is 14 amino acids long. The CDR3 loop reads CSGEEGQGNTEGFF. CDR3 nucleotide sequence: TGCAGCGGCGAAGAGGGACAAGGGAACACTGAAGGTTTCTTT.

This clonotype has just a few counts. V gene TRBV6-5 combines with J gene TRBJ2-1, with 7 positions matching TRBD1. CDR3 length: 16 amino acids. After removal of 2 bases from V and 0 bases from J, the junction contained 4 bases not matched to a gene. Germline V gene sequence: CDR1 MNHEY, CDR2 SVGAGI. CDR3 sequence: CASSYGTASSYNEQFF. For the CDR3, the DNA is TGTGCCAGCAGTTACGGGACAGCTAGCTCCTACAATGAGCAGTTCTTC.

The chain links TRBV7-6 to TRBJ1-6; TRBD1 aligns across 10 bases. From germline, CDR1 is SGHVS and CDR2 FNYEAQ. Unmatched junction bases numbered 9, after V lost 0 bases and J lost 7 bases. The CDR3 contains 18 residues. CDR3 in DNA: TGTGCCAGCAGCTTAGCGGGGGCGCCGGGACAGGGGAATTCACCCCTCCACTTT. This encodes CASSLAGAPGQGNSPLHF.

This clonotype has more than one count but fewer than ten. The chain joins TRBV5-6 to TRBJ2-4; 12 bases are shared with TRBD2. The J segment lost 9 bases and the V segment lost 0 bases, leaving 1 base of the junction unmatched. Germline assignment: CDR1 SGHDT and CDR2 YYEEEE. The CDR3 covers 14 residues. The CDR3 bases are TGTGCCAGCAGCTTGGGACTAGCGGGAGTCATTCAGTACTTC. This codes for CASSLGLAGVIQYF.

The chain employs TRBV10-3 and TRBJ2-1; possible D gene TRBD1, 6 bases. Germline V gives CDR1 ENHRY, CDR2 SYGVKD. Trimming stripped 2 bases from V and 9 bases from J, with 11 bases between. The CDR3 consists of 13 residues. The CDR3 here is CAISEDRTVEQFF. The CDR3 nucleotides are TGTGCCATCAGTGAGGACCGGACAGTTGAGCAGTTCTTC.

This clonotype turned up a few times. This chain uses TRBV20-1 with TRBJ2-5, with D tentatively TRBD1 (6 bases). There are 13 residues in the CDR3. In germline, CDR1 is DFQATT, CDR2 SNEGSKA (reference sequence). The V gene lost 8 bases and the J gene lost 2 bases, with 15 bases spanning the gap. This chain's CDR3 is CSHWGQAQETQYF. For the CDR3, the DNA is TGCAGTCATTGGGGGCAGGCACAAGAGACCCAGTACTTC.

A few counts support this clonotype. The chain joins TRBV6-6 to TRBJ2-7; the match to TRBD2 covers 8 bases. Germline CDR1 is MNHNY and CDR2 is SVGAGI (reference sequence). The CDR3 length is 14 residues. The V segment lost 7 bases and the J segment 5 bases; nucleotides outside the gene matches: 10. CDR3 residues: CASTKAGVMNEQYF. CDR3 nucleotides: TGTGCCAGCACCAAAGCGGGAGTGATGAACGAGCAGTACTTC.

The gene calls are TRBV5-1 and TRBJ2-7, with D possibly matching TRBD2 (7 bases). The CDR3 is 14 amino acids. Trimming removed 0 bases at V and 5 bases at J, with 12 bases between. The germline CDR1 and CDR2 sequences are SGHRS and YFSETQ. CDR3 protein: CASSLERGRDEQYF. The CDR3 DNA follows: TGCGCCAGCAGCTTGGAGAGGGGGAGGGACGAGCAGTACTTC.

Regarding this clonotype: Germline is not matched at one junction end, which may reflect a read error. The CDR3 loop reads CAGSRDRVRTEAFF. DNA for the CDR3: TGCGCCGGCAGCCGGGACAGGGTGCGCACTGAAGCTTTCTTT. The chain employs TRBV5-1 and TRBJ1-1; 9 nucleotides agree with TRBD1. This CDR3 is 14 amino acids long. The V gene's germline CDR1 is SGHRS and CDR2 YFSETQ.

This clonotype came up once. The CDR3 reads CASSLARTGGFYEQYF. In DNA, the CDR3 is TGCGCCAGCAGCTTGGCCCGGACAGGGGGATTTTACGAGCAGTACTTC. This chain uses TRBV5-1 with TRBJ2-5; TRBD1 matches at 10 bases. Near its end, the DNA agrees better with TRBJ2-7, so the J call may be wrong. CDR1 SGHRS and CDR2 YFSETQ come from the germline V gene. This CDR3 has 16 residues.

The V call is TRBV6-5, the J call TRBJ1-2; D gene uncertain. Trimming cost V 4 bases and J 4 bases, with 10 bases left between them. This CDR3 is 13 amino acids long. Germline V lookup: CDR1 MNHEY, CDR2 SVGAGI. The CDR3 spells CASSSRTVYGYTF. The CDR3, as DNA: TGTGCCAGCAGTTCCAGGACGGTCTATGGCTACACCTTC.

This clonotype was seen more than once but under ten times. This sequence joins TRBV29-1 and TRBJ2-3; D is undetermined. The CDR3 sequence is 15 residues long. Per germline, CDR1 SQVTM and CDR2 ANQGSEA. Trimming pared 2 bases from V and 0 bases from J, leaving 12 bases between. The CDR3: CSVEKETASTDTQYF. The CDR3 bases are TGCAGCGTTGAAAAGGAGACCGCTAGCACAGATACGCAGTATTTT.

This clonotype was picked up a small number of times. The chain has TRBV27 and TRBJ1-2; 10 bases map to TRBD1. The V segment lost 8 bases and the J segment 3 bases; nucleotides outside the gene matches: 3. CDR1 is MNHEY and CDR2 is SMNVEV in the germline V gene (reference sequence). The CDR3 totals 13 residues. CDR3 residues: CASGDRGYYGYTF. CDR3 nucleotides: TGTGCCAGCGGGGACAGGGGCTACTATGGCTACACCTTC.

The rearrangement uses TRBV7-9 and TRBJ2-7; no firm D call. Trimming removed 5 bases from V and 1 base from J, with 9 bases in between. Germline CDR1 SEHNR, CDR2 FQNEAQ (reference sequence). The length of the CDR3 is 13 residues. The CDR3 nucleotides are TGTGCCAGCAGCCTCCTTATATCCTACGAGCAGTACTTC. Translation: CASSLLISYEQYF.

The rearrangement uses TRBV5-1 and TRBJ2-7, with D maybe TRBD1 (5 bases). The CDR3 has 14 residues. The V and J ends lost 5 bases and 5 bases respectively, with 17 bases between them. Per the germline V gene, CDR1 is SGHRS and CDR2 is YFSETQ. The CDR3 nucleotides are TGCGCCAGCAGAATTGGACATGCTTCCGACGAGCAGTACTTC. This gives the protein CASRIGHASDEQYF.